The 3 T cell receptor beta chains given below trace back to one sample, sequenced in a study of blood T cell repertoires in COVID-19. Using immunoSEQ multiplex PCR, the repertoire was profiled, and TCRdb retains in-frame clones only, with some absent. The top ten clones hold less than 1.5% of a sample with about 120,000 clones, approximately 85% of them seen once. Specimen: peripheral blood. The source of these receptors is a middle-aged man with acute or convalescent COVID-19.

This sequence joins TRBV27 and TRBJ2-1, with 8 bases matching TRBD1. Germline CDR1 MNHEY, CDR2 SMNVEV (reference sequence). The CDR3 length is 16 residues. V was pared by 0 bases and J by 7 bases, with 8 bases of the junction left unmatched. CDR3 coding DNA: TGTGCCAGCAGTTTATCCCCCCGGACAGGGAGGAATGAGCAGTTCTTC. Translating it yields CASSLSPRTGRNEQFF.

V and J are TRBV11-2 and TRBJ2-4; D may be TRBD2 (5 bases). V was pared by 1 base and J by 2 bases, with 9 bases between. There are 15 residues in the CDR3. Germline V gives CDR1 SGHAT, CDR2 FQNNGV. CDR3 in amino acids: CASSLGIATKNIQYF. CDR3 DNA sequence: TGTGCCAGCAGCTTAGGAATAGCGACCAAAAACATTCAGTACTTC.

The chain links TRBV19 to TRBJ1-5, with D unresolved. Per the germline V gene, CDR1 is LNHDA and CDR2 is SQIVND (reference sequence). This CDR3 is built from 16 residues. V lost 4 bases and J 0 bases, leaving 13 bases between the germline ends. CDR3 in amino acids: CASSTAAVLSNQPQHF. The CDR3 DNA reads TGTGCCAGTAGTACCGCGGCGGTCCTTAGCAATCAGCCCCAGCATTTT.